This T cell receptor (beta chain) derives from a study of T cell repertoires and HLA-DP antigens. Study in general: The donors, ranging 18-to-29 to 60-to-69 years, included a couple of males and one female. Whole-study findings and limits: The CD4+ repertoire was not split into naive and memory. Sorted CD137+ cells had clonality roughly 0.41 against both alloantigens, versus 0.03 to 0.045 pre-culture.

Worth noting for this clone: Antigen unknown.

Untouched CD4+ T cells were isolated by negative selection, averaging about 98% purity. Clones were sequenced by immunoSEQ multiplex PCR, and TCRdb holds only the in-frame ones, with some missing. Of approximately 73,000 clones detected, 80% appear once; the ten largest clones hold approximately 1.4%. The TCR originated in a man aged 60 to 69 in good health and CMV-seronegative. The sample consisted of CD4+ T cells from PBMCs.

The CDR3 loop is CASSLRGRIQYF. The CDR3 DNA sequence: TGTGCCAGCAGTTTAAGAGGGCGCATTCAGTACTTC. The chain carries TRBV27 and TRBJ2-4; a weak D match, TRBD2 (5 bases). The germline V gene has CDR1 MNHEY and CDR2 SMNVEV (reference sequence). V lost 2 bases and J lost 9, with 8 bases in between. This CDR3 spans 12 amino acids.